Described below is a single T cell receptor (beta chain) sequence and its context. Per the authors' pipeline: How many nucleated cells were present was estimated from reference gene primer amplification. TCRdb keeps only in-frame clones here, not all; method: immunoSEQ multiplex PCR. V, J and clone size were drawn from that table, and D and trimming were deduced from the DNA. Here the sample spans a few hundred thousand clones, 70% to 90% being singletons. The data were taken from a study of blood T cell repertoires in COVID-19. Overall study: The United States, Italy and Spain supplied acute and convalescent COVID-19 samples. Sources were T cells, B-cell-depleted T cells, or PBMCs; the material itself was cDNA or gDNA.

Seattle enrolled patients during active infection and tracked them longitudinally. V was cut by 6 bases and J by 6 bases, with 15 bases left in between. The CDR3 covers 14 residues. The V gene's germline CDR1 is MNHEY and CDR2 SMNVEV (reference sequence). The TCR was taken from a woman under 40 with COVID-19, enrolled during active disease. J is TRBJ2-1 and V is TRBV27, with a weak D call TRBD1 (6 bases). The sequenced sample consisted of peripheral blood. The CDR3 DNA reads TGTGCCAGCAGCCCGGACAGAAGGGCCAATGAGCAGTTCTTC. This sequence encodes CASSPDRRANEQFF.